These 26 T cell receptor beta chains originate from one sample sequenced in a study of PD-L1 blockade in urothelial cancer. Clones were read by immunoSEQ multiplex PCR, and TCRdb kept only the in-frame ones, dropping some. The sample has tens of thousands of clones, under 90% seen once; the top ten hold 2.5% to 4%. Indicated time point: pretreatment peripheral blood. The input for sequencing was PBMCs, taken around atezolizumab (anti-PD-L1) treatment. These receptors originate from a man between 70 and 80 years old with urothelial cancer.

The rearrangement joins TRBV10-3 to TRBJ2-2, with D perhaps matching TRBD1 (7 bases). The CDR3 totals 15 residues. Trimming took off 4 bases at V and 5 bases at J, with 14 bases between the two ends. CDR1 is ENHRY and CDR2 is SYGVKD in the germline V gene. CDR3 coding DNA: TGTGCCATCAGTGGTAGGGACAGCGGGACCGGGGAGCTGTTTTTT. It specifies CAISGRDSGTGELFF.

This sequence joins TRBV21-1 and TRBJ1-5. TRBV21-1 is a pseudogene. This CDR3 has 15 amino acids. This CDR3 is CASSKAGGTNQPQHF. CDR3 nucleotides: TGTGCCAGCTCCAAGGCGGGTGGCACCAATCAGCCCCAGCATTTT.

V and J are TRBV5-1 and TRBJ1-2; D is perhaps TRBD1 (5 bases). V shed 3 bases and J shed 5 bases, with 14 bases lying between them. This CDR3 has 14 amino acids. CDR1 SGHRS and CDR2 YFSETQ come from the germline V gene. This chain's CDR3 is CASSSGQGSYGYTF. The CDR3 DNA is TGCGCCAGCAGCTCGGGTCAGGGTAGTTATGGCTACACCTTC.

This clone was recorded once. The DNA for the CDR3 is TGCAGCGTTGAGGCGTCTGGAGGCTATGGCTACACCTTC. Translated: CSVEASGGYGYTF. V and J are TRBV29-1 and TRBJ1-2; unclear D gene. From germline, CDR1 is SQVTM and CDR2 ANQGSEA. With 3 bases removed from V and 4 bases from J, the gap between germline ends came to 12 bases. The CDR3 runs 13 residues.

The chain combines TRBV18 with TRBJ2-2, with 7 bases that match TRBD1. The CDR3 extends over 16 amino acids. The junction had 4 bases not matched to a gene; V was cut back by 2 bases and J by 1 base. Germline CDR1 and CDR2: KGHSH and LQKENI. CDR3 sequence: CASSPSRQGNTGELFF. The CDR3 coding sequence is TGTGCCAGCTCACCATCTCGACAGGGGAACACCGGGGAGCTGTTTTTT.

The CDR3 protein is CATSFDRLSSGYTF. The CDR3 DNA reads TGTGCCACCAGCTTCGACAGGTTATCATCCGGCTACACCTTC. The chain employs TRBV15 and TRBJ1-2, with D possibly being TRBD1 (6 bases). The CDR3 consists of 14 residues. Trimming left V 5 bases short and J 8 bases short, with 18 bases between. Germline CDR1 and CDR2: LNHNV and YYDKDF (reference sequence).

CDR3 nucleotide sequence: TGTGCCTGGACCTTGGGGGGGAGCACAGATACGCAGTATTTT. This codes for CAWTLGGSTDTQYF. V and J are TRBV30 and TRBJ2-3, with 7 bases matching TRBD2. V dropped 4 bases and J dropped 0; count of bases not matched to a gene: 4. CDR3 length: 14 residues. Germline V gene data show CDR1 as GTSNPN and CDR2 as SVGIG (reference sequence).

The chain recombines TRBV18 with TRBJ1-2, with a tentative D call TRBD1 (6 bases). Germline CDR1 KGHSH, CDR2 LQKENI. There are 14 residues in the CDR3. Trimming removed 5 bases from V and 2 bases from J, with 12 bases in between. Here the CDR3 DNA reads TGTGCCAGCTCAAAGGACAGCCCAAACTATGGCTACACCTTC. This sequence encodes CASSKDSPNYGYTF.

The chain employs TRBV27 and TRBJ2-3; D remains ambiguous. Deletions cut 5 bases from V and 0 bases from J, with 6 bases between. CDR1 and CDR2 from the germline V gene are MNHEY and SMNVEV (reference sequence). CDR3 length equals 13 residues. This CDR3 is CASSGQSTDTQYF. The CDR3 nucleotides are TGTGCCAGCAGTGGTCAGAGCACAGATACGCAGTATTTT.

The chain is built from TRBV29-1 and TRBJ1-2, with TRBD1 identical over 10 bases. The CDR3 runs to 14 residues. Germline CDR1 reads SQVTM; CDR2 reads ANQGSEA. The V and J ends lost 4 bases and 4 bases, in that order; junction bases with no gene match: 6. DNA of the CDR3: TGCAGCGTTGGGGGACAGGGGACAAGCTATGGCTACACCTTC. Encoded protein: CSVGGQGTSYGYTF.

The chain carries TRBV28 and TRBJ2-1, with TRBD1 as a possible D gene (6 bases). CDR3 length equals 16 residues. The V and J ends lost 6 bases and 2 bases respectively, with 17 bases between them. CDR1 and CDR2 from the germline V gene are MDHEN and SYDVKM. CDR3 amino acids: CASSLAPRGTYNEQFF. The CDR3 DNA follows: TGTGCCAGCAGCCTAGCCCCTAGGGGGACCTACAATGAGCAGTTCTTC.

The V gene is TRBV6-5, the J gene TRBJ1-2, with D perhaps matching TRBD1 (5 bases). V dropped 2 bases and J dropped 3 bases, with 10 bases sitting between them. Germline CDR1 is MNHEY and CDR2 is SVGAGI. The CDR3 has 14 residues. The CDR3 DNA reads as TGTGCCAGCAGTTACACCGGCAGGGACTATGGCTACACCTTC. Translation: CASSYTGRDYGYTF.

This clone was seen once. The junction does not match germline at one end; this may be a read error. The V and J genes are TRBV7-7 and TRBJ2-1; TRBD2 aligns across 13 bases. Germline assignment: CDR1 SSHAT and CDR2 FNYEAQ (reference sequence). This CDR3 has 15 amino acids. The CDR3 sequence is CASSYGLAGDNEQFF. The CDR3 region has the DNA TGTGCTAGCAGCTATGGACTAGCGGGAGACAATGAGCAGTTCTTC.

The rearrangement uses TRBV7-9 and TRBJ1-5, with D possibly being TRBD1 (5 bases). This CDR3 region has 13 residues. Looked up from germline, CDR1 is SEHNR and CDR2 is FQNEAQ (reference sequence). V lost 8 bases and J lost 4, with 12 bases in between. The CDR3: CASGAELNQPQHF. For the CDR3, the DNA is TGTGCCAGCGGGGCAGAACTAAATCAGCCCCAGCATTTT.

The CDR3 protein is CASRPGTASNQPQHF. The CDR3 DNA follows: TGCGCCAGCAGGCCGGGGACAGCTAGCAATCAGCCCCAGCATTTT. The genes are TRBV5-1 and TRBJ1-5; TRBD1 matches 7 bases. With V trimmed by 5 bases and J by 0 bases, 5 bases remained unmatched. The CDR3 is 15 amino acids. CDR1 is SGHRS, CDR2 YFSETQ, per germline. The full variable domain, its missing parts supplied by reference TRBV5-1 and TRBJ1-5, is KAGVTQTPRYLIKTRGQQVTLSCSPISGHRSVSWYQQTPGQGLQFLFEYFSETQRNKGNFPGRFSGRQFSNSRSEMNVSTLELGDSALYLCASRPGTASNQPQHFGDGTRLSIL.

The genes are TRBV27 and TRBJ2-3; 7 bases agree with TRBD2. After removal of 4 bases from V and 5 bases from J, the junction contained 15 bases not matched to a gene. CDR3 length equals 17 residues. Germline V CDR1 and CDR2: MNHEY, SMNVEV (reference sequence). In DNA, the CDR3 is TGTGCCAGCAGTTGGCAAGCCAGAGCGGGACCGGTAGATACGCAGTATTTT. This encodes CASSWQARAGPVDTQYF.

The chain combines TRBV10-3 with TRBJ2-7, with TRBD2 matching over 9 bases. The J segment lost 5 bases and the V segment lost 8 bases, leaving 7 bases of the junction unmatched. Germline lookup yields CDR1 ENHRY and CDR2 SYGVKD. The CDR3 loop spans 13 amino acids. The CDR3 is CAISWREGNEQYF. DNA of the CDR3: TGTGCCATCTCTTGGCGGGAGGGCAACGAGCAGTACTTC.

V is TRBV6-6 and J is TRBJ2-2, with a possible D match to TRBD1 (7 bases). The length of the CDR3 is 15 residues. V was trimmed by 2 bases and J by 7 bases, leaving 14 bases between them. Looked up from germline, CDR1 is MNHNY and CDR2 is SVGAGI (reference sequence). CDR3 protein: CASSYAGGGGGELFF. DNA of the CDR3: TGTGCCAGCAGTTACGCAGGGGGAGGCGGCGGGGAGCTGTTTTTT.

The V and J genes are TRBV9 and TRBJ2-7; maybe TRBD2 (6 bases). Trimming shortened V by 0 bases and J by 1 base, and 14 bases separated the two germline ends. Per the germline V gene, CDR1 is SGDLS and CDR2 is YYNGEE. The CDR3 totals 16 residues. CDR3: CASSVGLAETSYEQYF. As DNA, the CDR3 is TGTGCCAGCAGCGTAGGCTTAGCGGAGACTTCCTACGAGCAGTACTTC.

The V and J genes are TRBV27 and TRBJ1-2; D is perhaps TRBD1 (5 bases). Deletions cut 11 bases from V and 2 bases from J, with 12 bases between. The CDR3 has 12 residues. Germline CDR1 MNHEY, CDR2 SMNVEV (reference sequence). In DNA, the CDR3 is TGTGCCTCTGCCGGGGGGAACTATGGCTACACCTTC. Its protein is CASAGGNYGYTF.

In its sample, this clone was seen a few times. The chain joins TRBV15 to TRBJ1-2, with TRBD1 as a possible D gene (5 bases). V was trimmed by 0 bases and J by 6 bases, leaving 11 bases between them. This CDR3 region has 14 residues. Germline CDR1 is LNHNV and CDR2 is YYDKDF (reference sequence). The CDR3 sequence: CATSRDRGTDGYTF. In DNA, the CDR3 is TGTGCCACCAGCAGAGATCGGGGGACGGATGGCTACACCTTC. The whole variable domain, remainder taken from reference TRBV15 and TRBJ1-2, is DAMVIQNPRYQVTQFGKPVTLSCSQTLNHNVMYWYQQKSSQAPKLLFHYYDKDFNNEADTPDNFQSRRPNTSFCFLDIRSPGLGDTAMYLCATSRDRGTDGYTFGSGTRLTVV.

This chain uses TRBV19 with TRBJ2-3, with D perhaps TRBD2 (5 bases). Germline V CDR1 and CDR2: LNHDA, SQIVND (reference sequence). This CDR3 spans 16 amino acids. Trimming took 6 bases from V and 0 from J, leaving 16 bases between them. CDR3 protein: CASSLGVSPSTDTQYF. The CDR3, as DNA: TGTGCCAGTAGCCTCGGGGTTTCGCCTAGCACAGATACGCAGTATTTT.

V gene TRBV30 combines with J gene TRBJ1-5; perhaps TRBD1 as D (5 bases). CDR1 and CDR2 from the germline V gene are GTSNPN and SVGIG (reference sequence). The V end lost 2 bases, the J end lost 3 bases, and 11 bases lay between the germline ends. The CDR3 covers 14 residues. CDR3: CAWSMGQYNQPQHF. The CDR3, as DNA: TGTGCCTGGAGTATGGGGCAGTACAATCAGCCCCAGCATTTT.

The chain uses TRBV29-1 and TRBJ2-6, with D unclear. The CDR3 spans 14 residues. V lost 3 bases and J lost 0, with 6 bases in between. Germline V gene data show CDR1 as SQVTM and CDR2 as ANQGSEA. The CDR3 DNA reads TGCAGCGTTGACGGTGTCTCTGGGGCCAACGTCCTGACTTTC. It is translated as CSVDGVSGANVLTF. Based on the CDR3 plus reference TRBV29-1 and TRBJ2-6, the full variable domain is SAVISQKPSRDICQRGTSLTIQCQVDSQVTMMFWYRQQPGQSLTLIATANQGSEATYESGFVIDKFPISRPNLTFSTLTVSNMSPEDSSIYLCSVDGVSGANVLTFGAGSRLTVL.

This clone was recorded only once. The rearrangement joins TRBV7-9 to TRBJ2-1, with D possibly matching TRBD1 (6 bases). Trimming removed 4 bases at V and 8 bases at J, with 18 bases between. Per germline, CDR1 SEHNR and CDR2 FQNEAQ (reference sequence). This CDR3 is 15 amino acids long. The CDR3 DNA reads TGTGCCAGCAGCTCCGGGGACATACCGGCTCATGAGCAGTTCTTC. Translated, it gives CASSSGDIPAHEQFF.

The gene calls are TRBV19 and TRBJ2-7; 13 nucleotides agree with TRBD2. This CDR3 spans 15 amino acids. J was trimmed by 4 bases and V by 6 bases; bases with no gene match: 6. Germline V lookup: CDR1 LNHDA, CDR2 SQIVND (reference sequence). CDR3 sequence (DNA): TGTGCCAGTAGCCTGACTAGCGGGAGGCTTTACGAGCAGTACTTC. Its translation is CASSLTSGRLYEQYF.